This passage covers 20 T cell receptor beta chains from one sample sequenced in a study of control samples from healthy donors and cancer patients. TCRdb's table, derived via immunoSEQ multiplex PCR, lists solely in-frame clones and lacks some. The sample records 200,000 or so clones, about 94% being singletons. Specimen: blood. These receptors came from a man aged 45-65 years in good health.

This chain links TRBV6-4 with TRBJ2-2; TRBD2 agrees at 9 bases. Germline V gene sequence: CDR1 MRHNA, CDR2 SNTAGT. The CDR3 consists of 15 residues. J was trimmed by 6 bases and V by 5 bases; bases with no gene match: 7. The chain's CDR3 is CASSYSGRSPGELFF. CDR3 in DNA: TGTGCCAGCAGTTATAGCGGGAGATCCCCCGGGGAGCTGTTTTTT.

The chain links TRBV18 to TRBJ1-1, with D perhaps matching TRBD1 (5 bases). Germline V gene sequence: CDR1 KGHSH, CDR2 LQKENI. Trimming left V 3 bases short and J 5 bases short, with 10 bases between. The CDR3 has 13 residues. CDR3 in amino acids: CASSPQGRTEAFF. The CDR3 DNA sequence: TGTGCCAGCTCACCCCAGGGAAGAACTGAAGCTTTCTTT.

The chain links TRBV3-1 (or the pseudogene TRBV3-2) to TRBJ2-7, with 7 bases that match TRBD1. The CDR3 is 15 residues long. Per the germline V gene, CDR1 is LGHDT and CDR2 is YNNKEL (reference sequence). The ends lost 0 bases at V and 5 bases at J; junction bases unmatched: 7. The CDR3 bases are TGTGCCAGCAGCCAAGATCGAGGGGGCCGGGACGAGCAGTACTTC. Translating it yields CASSQDRGGRDEQYF.

This chain connects TRBV3-1 (or the pseudogene TRBV3-2) to TRBJ2-2; 9 bases map to TRBD2. Germline V lookup: CDR1 LGHDT, CDR2 YNNKEL (reference sequence). This CDR3 has 15 residues. Trimming at V came to 5 bases and at J to 4 bases, leaving 5 bases not matched to a gene. This CDR3 is CASSTLAGSTGELFF. Here the CDR3 DNA reads TGTGCCAGCAGCACCCTAGCGGGGTCCACCGGGGAGCTGTTTTTT.

This CDR3 is CASSLMGGTDTQYF. The DNA of the CDR3 is TGTGCCAGCAGCTTAATGGGAGGCACAGATACGCAGTATTTT. V is TRBV7-3 and J is TRBJ2-3; D is perhaps TRBD2 (5 bases). V was cut by 1 base and J by 1 base, with 6 bases left in between. Per germline, CDR1 SGHTA and CDR2 FQGTGA. The CDR3 loop spans 14 amino acids.

This chain joins TRBV18 and TRBJ1-2, with 11 bases identical to TRBD1. Germline V CDR1 and CDR2: KGHSH, LQKENI. This CDR3 has 18 residues. V lost 3 bases and J lost 2; bases outside the gene matches: 11. CDR3 sequence reads: CASSPIWTGGPSNYGYTF. CDR3 coding DNA: TGTGCCAGCTCACCCATATGGACAGGGGGCCCTTCCAACTATGGCTACACCTTC.

V usage is TRBV5-1 and J usage is TRBJ2-1; a possible D gene is TRBD2 (6 bases). Trimming shortened V by 0 bases and J by 0 bases, and 13 bases separated the two germline ends. CDR3 length equals 17 residues. Germline CDR1 SGHRS, CDR2 YFSETQ. The CDR3 DNA reads as TGCGCCAGCAGCTTGGTTTATAGCGGTAGCTCCTACAATGAGCAGTTCTTC. Translation: CASSLVYSGSSYNEQFF.

The chain links TRBV9 to TRBJ1-2, with TRBD1 matching 9 bases. Germline V gene data show CDR1 as SGDLS and CDR2 as YYNGEE. V trimming: 3 bases; J trimming: 8 bases; junction bases outside the gene matches: 8. The CDR3 totals 14 residues. The CDR3 region has the DNA TGTGCCAGCAGCGCAGCGGACAGGGGAGGCGGCTACACCTTC. It yields the protein CASSAADRGGGYTF. The entire variable domain, with the rest obtained from reference TRBV9 and TRBJ1-2, is as follows: DSGVTQTPKHLITATGQRVTLRCSPRSGDLSVYWYQQSLDQGLQFLIQYYNGEERAKGNILERFSAQQFPDLHSELNLSSLELGDSALYFCASSAADRGGGYTFGSGTRLTVV.

The chain recombines TRBV5-4 with TRBJ1-1; 9 nucleotides match TRBD1. This CDR3 region has 17 residues. The germline V gene has CDR1 SGHNT and CDR2 YYREEE (reference sequence). The junction had 14 bases not matched to a gene; V was cut back by 6 bases and J by 2 bases. The CDR3 loop is CASNPPSRTGVNTEAFF. Written as DNA, the CDR3 is TGTGCCAGCAACCCCCCTTCCAGGACAGGGGTCAACACTGAAGCTTTCTTT.

The chain uses TRBV19 and TRBJ1-1; 11 positions match TRBD1. The CDR3 sequence is 14 residues long. V lost 5 bases and J lost 5; bases outside the gene matches: 4. CDR1 and CDR2 (germline): LNHDA, SQIVND (reference sequence). CDR3 sequence (DNA): TGTGCCAGTAGTTTCCGGGACAGGGGGACTGAAGCTTTCTTT. It is translated as CASSFRDRGTEAFF.

The gene calls are TRBV28 and TRBJ2-2; 8 bases agree with TRBD1. This CDR3 spans 14 amino acids. J was trimmed by 2 bases and V by 6 bases; bases with no gene match: 2. Germline V gene lookup returns CDR1 MDHEN and CDR2 SYDVKM. DNA for the CDR3: TGTGCCAGCAGAGGGACAGGAAACACCGGGGAGCTGTTTTTT. Its protein product is CASRGTGNTGELFF. The full variable domain, in which reference TRBV28 and TRBJ2-2 provide the parts outside the CDR3, is DVKVTQSSRYLVKRTGEKVFLECVQDMDHENMFWYRQDPGLGLRLIYFSYDVKMKEKGDIPEGYSVSREKKERFSLILESASTNQTSMYLCASRGTGNTGELFFGEGSRLTVL.

The chain recombines TRBV28 with TRBJ2-2, with D perhaps matching TRBD1 or TRBD2 (6 bases each). Trimming left V 2 bases short and J 6 bases short, with 10 bases between. The CDR3 contains 14 residues. Germline lookup yields CDR1 MDHEN and CDR2 SYDVKM. The CDR3 DNA is TGTGCCAGCAGTTTAGTTGGGGGGCCCGGGGAGCTGTTTTTT. This codes for CASSLVGGPGELFF.

The chain couples TRBV19 to TRBJ2-7; D possibly corresponds to TRBD2 (6 bases). The CDR3 is made up of 16 amino acids. CDR1 and CDR2 from the germline V gene are LNHDA and SQIVND (reference sequence). The V and J ends lost 3 bases and 5 bases respectively, with 20 bases between them. As DNA, the CDR3 is TGTGCCAGTAGTATGTTCGCCGGGGGATGGCGCGACGAGCAGTACTTC. Residues: CASSMFAGGWRDEQYF.

The chain couples TRBV25-1 to TRBJ1-6; D remains ambiguous. CDR3 length equals 13 residues. V was trimmed by 4 bases and J by 8 bases, leaving 9 bases between them. Germline values: CDR1 MGHDK, CDR2 SYGVNS. Here the CDR3 reads CASSGPGDSPLHF. In nucleotides, the CDR3 is TGTGCCAGCAGTGGACCCGGGGATTCACCCCTCCACTTT.

This chain joins TRBV2 and TRBJ2-5; perhaps TRBD1 as D (7 bases). The CDR3 consists of 13 residues. Germline V gene data show CDR1 as SNHLY and CDR2 as FYNNEI. Deletions cut 6 bases from V and 5 bases from J, with 13 bases between. In nucleotides, the CDR3 is TGTGCCAGCAGGGCAGGGGGACTGGAGACCCAGTACTTC. Its protein product is CASRAGGLETQYF.

V gene TRBV4-1 combines with J gene TRBJ1-6; 10 positions match TRBD1. J was trimmed by 8 bases and V by 2 bases; bases with no gene match: 6. This CDR3 contains 16 residues. CDR1 is MGHRA and CDR2 is YSYEKL in the germline V gene. The CDR3 loop reads CASSQPGQGVDSPLHF. The DNA for the CDR3 is TGCGCCAGCAGCCAACCAGGACAGGGGGTCGATTCACCCCTCCACTTT.

The V and J genes are TRBV19 and TRBJ1-4; 8 bases map to TRBD1. CDR1 is LNHDA and CDR2 is SQIVND in the germline V gene (reference sequence). Germline trimming cut 4 bases from V and 5 bases from J; bases unmatched to any gene: 9. The CDR3 consists of 16 residues. CDR3 amino acids: CASSTKRTGWNEKLFF. The CDR3 coding sequence is TGTGCCAGTAGTACCAAAAGGACAGGGTGGAATGAAAAACTGTTTTTT. The whole variable domain, filled in from reference TRBV19 and TRBJ1-4, reads DGGITQSPKYLFRKEGQNVTLSCEQNLNHDAMYWYRQDPGQGLRLIYYSQIVNDFQKGDIAEGYSVSREKKESFPLTVTSAQKNPTAFYLCASSTKRTGWNEKLFFGSGTQLSVL.

The gene calls are TRBV20-1 and TRBJ1-2, with D hard to call. Between the trimmed V and J ends, which lost 3 bases and 1 base, there was a span of 15 bases. The germline V gene encodes CDR1 DFQATT and CDR2 SNEGSKA (reference sequence). This CDR3 is built from 15 residues. CDR3 region: CSASQVQWNNYGYTF. As DNA, the CDR3 is TGCAGTGCTAGTCAGGTCCAATGGAATAACTATGGCTACACCTTC.

V usage is TRBV28 and J usage is TRBJ1-2, with D unclear. V lost 5 bases to trimming and J lost 8 bases, with 15 bases between them. The CDR3 runs to 13 residues. Germline V gene data show CDR1 as MDHEN and CDR2 as SYDVKM. The CDR3 region is CASSSRGVDGYTF. The CDR3 DNA follows: TGTGCCAGCAGTAGTCGTGGTGTTGACGGCTACACCTTC.

DNA for the CDR3: TGTGCCAGCAGCGACCTCGGGGGGCTTGGCTACACCTTC. Its protein product is CASSDLGGLGYTF. This chain links TRBV6-5 with TRBJ1-2, with a tentative D call TRBD1 (6 bases). Trimming left V 6 bases short and J 7 bases short, with 15 bases between. Germline V CDR1 and CDR2: MNHEY, SVGAGI. This CDR3 is built from 13 residues.